This is a list of T cell receptor beta chains from one sample in a study of neurological immune-mediated disorders. One entry per CDR3 protein results from TCRdb running MiXCR on the 5' RACE reads. The data show about 30,000 distinct CDR3 sequences, 5.5% to 7% seen once. The sequenced sample was CD4+ T cells from blood. The source of these receptors is a woman aged 45-60 years in good health. Each CDR3 is given without its conserved first and last residue. Each record gives: CDR3 length, V gene, J gene, CDR3 protein.

cdr3_length: 12
v_call: TRBV12-3/TRBV12-4
j_call: TRBJ1-1
cdr3_aa: ASTPRGGNTEAF

cdr3_length: 13
v_call: TRBV25-1
j_call: TRBJ1-4
cdr3_aa: ASSESLLPNEKLF

cdr3_length: 11
v_call: TRBV2
j_call: TRBJ2-1
cdr3_aa: ASMGRGAYEQF

cdr3_length: 14
v_call: TRBV20-1
j_call: TRBJ1-1
cdr3_aa: SARDFGGQTNTEAF

cdr3_length: 14
v_call: TRBV15
j_call: TRBJ2-2
cdr3_aa: ATSRVGVRSGGELF

cdr3_length: 13
v_call: TRBV5-1
j_call: TRBJ2-6
cdr3_aa: ASSLTNSGANVLT

cdr3_length: 12
v_call: TRBV21-1
j_call: TRBJ2-1
cdr3_aa: ASSLGRGYNGQF

cdr3_length: 11
v_call: TRBV29-1
j_call: TRBJ1-1
cdr3_aa: SGDRGGNTEAF

cdr3_length: 9
v_call: TRBV29-1
j_call: TRBJ2-2
cdr3_aa: SVLQGPELF

cdr3_length: 15
v_call: TRBV12-3/TRBV12-4
j_call: TRBJ2-6
cdr3_aa: ASSRQAQFSGANVLT

cdr3_length: 11
v_call: TRBV29-1
j_call: TRBJ2-7
cdr3_aa: SVVGGRITEQY

cdr3_length: 14
v_call: TRBV12-3/TRBV12-4
j_call: TRBJ2-5
cdr3_aa: DSRNRVQGGGETQY

cdr3_length: 14
v_call: TRBV5-1
j_call: TRBJ2-4
cdr3_aa: ASSLGTGETKNIQY

cdr3_length: 15
v_call: TRBV5-1
j_call: TRBJ2-2
cdr3_aa: ASSFRTGATNTGELF

cdr3_length: 16
v_call: TRBV6-1
j_call: TRBJ1-1
cdr3_aa: ASRGPLIDTQPKPEAF

cdr3_length: 11
v_call: TRBV25-1
j_call: TRBJ2-7
cdr3_aa: ASSEYGDYEQY

cdr3_length: 17
v_call: TRBV5-1
j_call: TRBJ2-1
cdr3_aa: ASSLGTGGSASSYNEQF

cdr3_length: 15
v_call: TRBV20-1
j_call: TRBJ2-1
cdr3_aa: SARKGGRTSSYNEQF

cdr3_length: 11
v_call: TRBV20-1
j_call: TRBJ1-2
cdr3_aa: SARAQTSDGYT

cdr3_length: 10
v_call: TRBV6-6
j_call: TRBJ1-2
cdr3_aa: ASQTGNYGYT

cdr3_length: 15
v_call: TRBV6-5
j_call: TRBJ2-5
cdr3_aa: ASSSRTSGRVRETQY

cdr3_length: 14
v_call: TRBV7-2
j_call: TRBJ1-6
cdr3_aa: ASSEIQTGRSSPLH

cdr3_length: 13
v_call: TRBV7-2
j_call: TRBJ2-5
cdr3_aa: ASSFPGTAQEAQY

cdr3_length: 13
v_call: TRBV7-2
j_call: TRBJ1-5
cdr3_aa: ASSLAAGNSQPQH

cdr3_length: 16
v_call: TRBV5-1
j_call: TRBJ2-7
cdr3_aa: ASSLAPEGGGKPYEQY

cdr3_length: 11
v_call: TRBV7-2
j_call: TRBJ2-7
cdr3_aa: ASSGWTEYEQY

cdr3_length: 12
v_call: TRBV2
j_call: TRBJ2-2
cdr3_aa: ASSAGMNTGELF

cdr3_length: 14
v_call: TRBV11-3
j_call: TRBJ2-3
cdr3_aa: ASSAGDRAGTDTQY

cdr3_length: 17
v_call: TRBV24-1
j_call: TRBJ2-2
cdr3_aa: ATSDLGLAGGPNTGELF

cdr3_length: 18
v_call: TRBV10-2
j_call: TRBJ2-3
cdr3_aa: ASSESRGARSGGFTDTQY

cdr3_length: 9
v_call: TRBV28
j_call: TRBJ1-1
cdr3_aa: ASSLITEAF

cdr3_length: 13
v_call: TRBV5-1
j_call: TRBJ2-1
cdr3_aa: ASSPGQGSYNEQF

cdr3_length: 12
v_call: TRBV29-1
j_call: TRBJ2-6
cdr3_aa: SVGTGPGANVLT

cdr3_length: 13
v_call: TRBV18
j_call: TRBJ1-5
cdr3_aa: ASSPGRDRNQPQH

cdr3_length: 11
v_call: TRBV2
j_call: TRBJ2-2
cdr3_aa: ASSEQPDGELF

cdr3_length: 9
v_call: TRBV5-1
j_call: TRBJ2-3
cdr3_aa: ASSSGGTQY

cdr3_length: 10
v_call: TRBV29-1
j_call: TRBJ2-7
cdr3_aa: SVASRSYEQY

cdr3_length: 12
v_call: TRBV2
j_call: TRBJ1-6
cdr3_aa: ASTFGEGNSPLH

cdr3_length: 13
v_call: TRBV7-2
j_call: TRBJ2-3
cdr3_aa: ASSLSPRSTDTQY

cdr3_length: 14
v_call: TRBV7-8
j_call: TRBJ2-2
cdr3_aa: ASSLQGASRTGELF

cdr3_length: 11
v_call: TRBV18
j_call: TRBJ2-7
cdr3_aa: ASSRDDAYEQY

cdr3_length: 12
v_call: TRBV20-1
j_call: TRBJ2-5
cdr3_aa: SARGDLRLETQY

cdr3_length: 14
v_call: TRBV20-1
j_call: TRBJ2-1
cdr3_aa: SATPYVSGTANEQF

cdr3_length: 11
v_call: TRBV29-1
j_call: TRBJ1-2
cdr3_aa: SVEGVRNYGYT

cdr3_length: 14
v_call: TRBV6-2/TRBV6-3
j_call: TRBJ2-5
cdr3_aa: ASSYSMDRGFETQY

cdr3_length: 11
v_call: TRBV7-9
j_call: TRBJ2-7
cdr3_aa: ASSRDGSYEQY

cdr3_length: 9
v_call: TRBV14
j_call: TRBJ2-5
cdr3_aa: ASSQIETQY

cdr3_length: 12
v_call: TRBV2
j_call: TRBJ1-6
cdr3_aa: ARDSGVNNSPLH

cdr3_length: 10
v_call: TRBV20-1
j_call: TRBJ1-2
cdr3_aa: SADRVNYGYT

cdr3_length: 13
v_call: TRBV15
j_call: TRBJ1-6
cdr3_aa: ATSREDRVYSPLH

cdr3_length: 11
v_call: TRBV19
j_call: TRBJ2-1
cdr3_aa: ASKDRGYNEQF

cdr3_length: 11
v_call: TRBV28
j_call: TRBJ2-7
cdr3_aa: ASSSGTTLEQY

cdr3_length: 15
v_call: TRBV7-7
j_call: TRBJ2-2
cdr3_aa: ASSRGVADSNTGELF

cdr3_length: 14
v_call: TRBV20-1
j_call: TRBJ2-3
cdr3_aa: SARDPLRGSTDTQY

cdr3_length: 12
v_call: TRBV9
j_call: TRBJ2-1
cdr3_aa: ASSLSGTYNEQF

cdr3_length: 10
v_call: TRBV10-3
j_call: TRBJ2-1
cdr3_aa: AISEVAGEQF

cdr3_length: 12
v_call: TRBV14
j_call: TRBJ2-2
cdr3_aa: ASSQVRDTGELF